Listed here are 15 T cell receptor beta chains from one sample, sequenced in a study of post-analysis software for immune sequencing data. The study, taken as a whole, reports: Five TRBV segments occurring more often in patients than controls included TRBV5-6, TRBV5-1 and TRBV20-1.

For these TCRs, the target antigens are not known. Presence of unique molecular identifiers characterized the TCR beta cDNA libraries. Using its own MiXCR run on the PCR reads, TCRdb lists one record per CDR3 protein. The profile covers approximately 350,000 distinct CDR3 sequences, with 30% to 45% appearing a single time and roughly 12% taken by the ten largest. The sequenced sample consisted of blood. Every receptor here comes from a girl aged 10 to 17 with multiple sclerosis.

J is TRBJ2-3 and V is TRBV7-3, with 11 bases identical to TRBD2. V shed 5 bases, J shed 4 bases, and the junction held 14 bases outside the gene matches. Germline CDR1 SGHTA, CDR2 FQGTGA. CDR3 length: 18 amino acids. The CDR3 sequence is CASSRHTGTSGHADTQYF. CDR3 sequence (DNA): TGTGCCAGCAGCCGACATACAGGGACTAGCGGCCACGCAGATACGCAGTATTTT.

V gene TRBV10-2 combines with J gene TRBJ2-7; D possibly corresponds to TRBD2 (6 bases). The J call is in doubt because the DNA end fits TRBJ2-4 better. Germline lookup yields CDR1 WSHSY and CDR2 SAAADI. The CDR3 sequence is 14 residues long. The CDR3: CASRGRRGQNIQYF. CDR3 bases: TGCGCCAGCCGGGGAAGGAGGGGTCAAAACATTCAGTACTTC.

This clonotype was observed a handful of times. The chain has TRBV2 and TRBJ1-1, with 7 bases that match TRBD1. Germline values: CDR1 SNHLY, CDR2 FYNNEI. The ends lost 7 bases at V and 4 bases at J; junction bases unmatched: 9. This CDR3 region has 14 residues. CDR3 in amino acids: CASNPQGLRTEAFF. The CDR3 DNA reads TGTGCCAGCAATCCACAGGGGTTGCGCACTGAAGCTTTCTTT.

Only a few counts were recorded for this clonotype. The chain employs TRBV18 and TRBJ2-1, with D possibly matching TRBD1 (6 bases). Germline V gives CDR1 KGHSH, CDR2 LQKENI. Trimming removed 2 bases from V and 7 bases from J, with 15 bases in between. This CDR3 comprises 15 residues. CDR3 protein: CASSPTVQGQNEQFF. CDR3 DNA: TGTGCCAGCTCACCAACGGTCCAGGGGCAGAATGAGCAGTTCTTC. The entire variable domain, with the rest obtained from reference TRBV18 and TRBJ2-1, is as follows: NAGVMQNPRHLVRRRGQEARLRCSPMKGHSHVYWYRQLPEEGLKFMVYLQKENIIDESGMPKERFSAEFPKEGPSILRIQQVVRGDSAAYFCASSPTVQGQNEQFFGPGTRLTVL.

This chain's CDR3 is CASSLTDQQYF. In DNA form, the CDR3 reads TGTGCCAGCAGTTTGACAGATCAGCAGTACTTC. The genes are TRBV12-3 or TRBV12-4 and TRBJ2-7, with a possible D match to TRBD1 (5 bases). The ends were cut back, 3 bases at V and 8 bases at J, with 8 bases in the middle. The CDR3 is 11 amino acids.

The chain carries TRBV7-2 and TRBJ2-5; tentatively, D is TRBD2 (6 bases). TRBJ2-7 matches the DNA end more closely, so the J call is doubtful. Germline CDR1 reads SGHTA; CDR2 reads FQGNSA. The CDR3 length is 14 residues. The CDR3 region has the DNA TGTGCCAGCAGCCCCAATCGGGGGTTTGGCGAGCAGTACTTC. As protein: CASSPNRGFGEQYF.

The gene calls are TRBV7-2 and TRBJ1-5, with D unclear. V was cut by 5 bases and J by 2 bases, with 13 bases left in between. The CDR3 contains 15 residues. Germline CDR1 is SGHTA and CDR2 is FQGNSA. The CDR3 region has the DNA TGTGCCAGCAGCCACGTCGGCCGAGGCAATCAGCCCCAGCATTTT. Translated, it gives CASSHVGRGNQPQHF.

This clonotype was counted a few times. The chain employs TRBV9 and TRBJ2-3; either TRBD1 or TRBD2 may fit D (5 bases each). V lost 0 bases to trimming and J lost 3 bases, with 11 bases between them. Germline CDR1 and CDR2: SGDLS and YYNGEE. This CDR3 region has 15 residues. In DNA form, the CDR3 reads TGTGCCAGCAGCGTAGAGCTGGGGGTAACAGATACGCAGTATTTT. Amino acids: CASSVELGVTDTQYF.

The chain carries TRBV15 and TRBJ2-7, with D possibly being TRBD1 or TRBD2 (5 bases each). Germline CDR1 LNHNV, CDR2 YYDKDF (reference sequence). Trimming removed 5 bases from V and 1 base from J, with 12 bases in between. CDR3 size: 14 residues. The DNA for the CDR3 is TGTGCCACCAGCGATCGGGACCGTTCCTACGAGCAGTACTTC. Its protein is CATSDRDRSYEQYF.

This clonotype was recorded a few times. J is TRBJ2-5 and V is TRBV25-1; D unclear. Trimming took 3 bases from V and 3 from J, leaving 14 bases between them. The CDR3 has 15 residues. CDR1 and CDR2 (germline): MGHDK, SYGVNS. The CDR3 DNA sequence: TGTGCCAGCAGTGACCCCGGGCGACCTAAAGAGACCCAGTACTTC. Residues: CASSDPGRPKETQYF.

This clonotype has more than one count but fewer than ten. This sequence joins TRBV27 and TRBJ2-1; TRBD1 aligns across 10 bases. Germline CDR1 reads MNHEY; CDR2 reads SMNVEV (reference sequence). J gave up 6 bases and V 2 bases, and 7 bases lay outside the gene matches. This CDR3 region has 16 residues. CDR3 nucleotides: TGTGCCAGCAGTTTAACATTGACAGGGGGCGGCAATGAGCAGTTCTTC. This sequence encodes CASSLTLTGGGNEQFF.

The table lists this clonotype with a count of one. CDR3 DNA: TGTGCCAGCAGCCAGGGTAGATATGAGCAGTTCTTC. It is translated as CASSQGRYEQFF. The V call is TRBV3-1, the J call TRBJ2-1; D is ambiguous. V gave up 3 bases and J gave up 8 bases, with 8 bases separating them. Looked up from germline, CDR1 is LGHDT and CDR2 is YNNKEL (reference sequence). The CDR3 is 12 amino acids.

V gene TRBV7-2 combines with J gene TRBJ2-7; 13 bases are a match to TRBD2. The closer fit of TRBJ2-5 to the DNA end suggests the J call may be wrong. Germline CDR1 and CDR2: SGHTA and FQGNSA. The CDR3 extends over 19 amino acids. The CDR3, as DNA: TGTGCCAGCAGCTACCTACTAGCGGGGGGGCCGATGAAGTATGAGACCCAGTACTTC. This codes for CASSYLLAGGPMKYETQYF.

This sequence joins TRBV12-3 or TRBV12-4 and TRBJ2-3; the match to TRBD1 covers 9 bases. This CDR3 is 16 amino acids long. V lost 0 bases to trimming and J lost 1 base; unmatched junction nucleotides: 2. This chain's CDR3 is CASSLARDRGTDTQYF. CDR3 nucleotides: TGTGCCAGCAGTTTAGCGCGGGACAGGGGCACAGATACGCAGTATTTT.

On this clonotype itself: This may be a read error, as it is one base from a much larger clone. The chain joins TRBV28 to TRBJ2-6, with D possibly matching TRBD1 (5 bases). This CDR3 has 13 amino acids. CDR1 is MDHEN and CDR2 is SYDVKM in the germline V gene. The CDR3 DNA reads TGTGCCAGCAGTTTAGCTGGGGCCAACGTCCGGACTTTC. Translating it yields CASSLAGANVRTF.